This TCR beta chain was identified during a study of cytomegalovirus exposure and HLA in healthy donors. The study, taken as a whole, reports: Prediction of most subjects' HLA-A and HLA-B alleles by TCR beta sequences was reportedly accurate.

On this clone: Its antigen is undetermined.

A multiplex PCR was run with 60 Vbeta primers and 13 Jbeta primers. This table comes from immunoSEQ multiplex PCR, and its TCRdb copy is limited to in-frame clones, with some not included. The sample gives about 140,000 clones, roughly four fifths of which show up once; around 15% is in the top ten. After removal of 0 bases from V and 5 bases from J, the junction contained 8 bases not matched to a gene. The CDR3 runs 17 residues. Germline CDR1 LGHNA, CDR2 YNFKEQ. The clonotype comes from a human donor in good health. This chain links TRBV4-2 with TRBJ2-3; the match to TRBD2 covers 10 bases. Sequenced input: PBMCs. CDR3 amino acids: CASSQDPLAGVGDTQYF. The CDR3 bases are TGTGCCAGCAGCCAAGATCCGCTAGCGGGAGTTGGAGATACGCAGTATTTT.